This T cell receptor (beta chain) was observed in a study of brain T cells in children with intractable seizures. The sample's time point: blood from clinic visit 5 months post-surgery; TSC patient then seizure free. The sequenced cases were selected for having the highest brain T cell transcript signatures. The CDR3 has 12 residues. V gave up 2 bases and J gave up 10 bases, with 11 bases separating them. Germline V CDR1 and CDR2: SEHNR, FQNEAQ (reference sequence). Assay used: immunoSEQ multiplex PCR; TCRdb lists only in-frame clones, some missing. This sample has 340,000 or so clones, with roughly 92% found just once.

The receptor comes from a boy under three years old with tuberous sclerosis and intractable seizures. Specimen: peripheral blood, collected 4 to 5 months after surgery. The rearrangement uses TRBV7-9 and TRBJ1-1, with unresolved D. The CDR3 DNA is TGTGCCAGCAGCTTAAATCGGAGCTTAGCTTTCTTT. Amino acids: CASSLNRSLAFF.